This T cell receptor (beta chain) derives from a study of blood T cells in healthy people across ages. Sample-barcoded 5' priming and a J-beta primer mix drove a second PCR of about 6 to 12 cycles. A template-switch adaptor containing 12 random nucleotides labeled each cDNA molecule. TCRdb ran MiXCR on the 5' RACE reads and lists one entry per CDR3 protein. Among 500,000 to 700,000 distinct CDR3 sequences listed, 25% to 35% were seen once. Isolation recovered at least 6 million PBMCs from every sample. This CDR3 is 17 amino acids long. Germline assignment: CDR1 LNHNV and CDR2 YYDKDF (reference sequence).

This clonotype originated in a woman older than 75 in good health. The specimen was blood. V gene TRBV15 combines with J gene TRBJ2-5; maybe TRBD2 (8 bases). The better agreement between TRBJ2-7 and the DNA end casts doubt on the J call. CDR3 DNA sequence: TGTGCCACCAGCAGAGATAAGGGGGCGGGAGGATCAAACGAGCAGTACTTC. Its translation is CATSRDKGAGGSNEQYF.